These 30 T cell receptor beta chains were all obtained from the same sample, sequenced in a study of T cell repertoires in cytomegalovirus infection. MiXCR, applied by TCRdb to the reads, yields one record per CDR3 protein. The sample gives some 180,000 distinct CDR3 sequences, about 15% of which show up once; around 25% is in the top ten. Sequences were obtained from CD8+ T cells from PBMCs. All receptors derive from a human donor in good health (CMV status not recorded). Some clones in this sample may be carry-over from other donors' samples.

The V gene is TRBV28, the J gene TRBJ2-3; D may match TRBD1 or TRBD2 (5 bases each). Deletions cut 4 bases from V and 0 bases from J, with 14 bases between. Germline V lookup: CDR1 MDHEN, CDR2 SYDVKM. This CDR3 has 16 residues. The CDR3 reads CASSSPTRDSTDTQYF. The CDR3 nucleotides are TGTGCCAGCAGTTCCCCAACCAGGGACAGCACAGATACGCAGTATTTT.

This clonotype has more than one count but fewer than ten. The chain employs TRBV7-9 and TRBJ1-1; D is unclear. Trimming stripped 1 base from V and 8 bases from J, with 8 bases between. Germline V gene data show CDR1 as SEHNR and CDR2 as FQNEAQ (reference sequence). The CDR3 runs 12 residues. In nucleotides, the CDR3 is TGTGCCAGCAGCTTAGGTTGGAGCGAAGCTTTCTTT. Amino acids: CASSLGWSEAFF. Filled out from reference TRBV7-9 and TRBJ1-1, the complete variable domain reads DTGVSQNPRHKITKRGQNVTFRCDPISEHNRLYWYRQTLGQGPEFLTYFQNEAQLEKSRLLSDRFSAERPKGSFSTLEIQRTEQGDSAMYLCASSLGWSEAFFGQGTRLTVV.

Only a few counts were recorded for this clonotype. The V call is TRBV25-1, the J call TRBJ2-7; D remains ambiguous. The CDR3 has 13 residues. Germline V gene sequence: CDR1 MGHDK, CDR2 SYGVNS. With 0 bases removed from V and 9 bases from J, the gap between germline ends came to 12 bases. CDR3 region: CASSEYLAVGQYF. DNA for the CDR3: TGTGCCAGCAGTGAATATCTGGCCGTGGGGCAGTACTTC.

This sequence joins TRBV11-1 and TRBJ2-5, with 7 bases that match TRBD1. CDR3 length: 14 amino acids. Germline V lookup: CDR1 SGHAT, CDR2 FQDESV (reference sequence). Trimming took 5 bases from V and 5 from J; bases not matched to a gene: 8. DNA of the CDR3: TGTGCCAGCAGCACTTGGGACAGCGATGAGACCCAGTACTTC. Translated, it gives CASSTWDSDETQYF.

This rearrangement joins TRBV7-9 to TRBJ2-3; the D is unclear. This CDR3 comprises 18 residues. Germline V gene lookup returns CDR1 SEHNR and CDR2 FQNEAQ (reference sequence). Trimming removed 1 base from V and 2 bases from J, with 19 bases in between. The CDR3 DNA reads as TGTGCCAGCAGCTTAGATATGTTCCAGGACGGTAACACAGATACGCAGTATTTT. It is translated as CASSLDMFQDGNTDTQYF.

V is TRBV11-2 and J is TRBJ1-3; 9 bases fit TRBD1. V dropped 4 bases and J dropped 0; count of bases not matched to a gene: 7. The CDR3 loop spans 17 amino acids. Germline CDR1 SGHAT, CDR2 FQNNGV. The CDR3 sequence is CASSYRDRVYSGNTIYF. The CDR3 DNA follows: TGTGCCAGCAGCTACCGGGACAGGGTTTACTCTGGAAACACCATATATTTT.

The chain recombines TRBV11-2 with TRBJ2-1, with 8 bases that match TRBD1. The CDR3 length is 17 residues. Germline loops: CDR1 SGHAT, CDR2 FQNNGV. The V and J ends lost 2 bases and 5 bases, in that order; junction bases with no gene match: 11. CDR3 sequence: CASSLQGARGSNNEQFF. Here the CDR3 DNA reads TGTGCCAGCAGCTTACAGGGGGCCCGGGGATCTAACAATGAGCAGTTCTTC.

J is TRBJ1-6 and V is TRBV7-8, with 9 bases identical to TRBD1. Germline V gives CDR1 SGHVS, CDR2 FQNEAQ. V dropped 4 bases and J dropped 9; count of bases not matched to a gene: 7. The CDR3 has 15 residues. CDR3 sequence (DNA): TGTGCCAGCAGCTCACCGGTGGGACAGGGTTCACCCCTCCACTTT. Amino acids: CASSSPVGQGSPLHF.

The chain recombines TRBV12-3 or TRBV12-4 with TRBJ2-1, with TRBD2 matching 10 bases. Trimming removed 5 bases from V and 6 bases from J; junction bases left unmatched: 13. The CDR3 consists of 17 residues. The CDR3: CASSHLGASGGGNEQFF. In DNA form, the CDR3 reads TGTGCCAGCAGTCACCTAGGGGCTAGCGGGGGAGGCAATGAGCAGTTCTTC.

V and J are TRBV6-5 and TRBJ2-3, with D hard to call. CDR1 MNHEY and CDR2 SVGAGI come from the germline V gene. The CDR3 loop spans 15 amino acids. V was clipped by 2 bases and J by 5 bases, with 14 bases between them. The CDR3 spells CASSYEPEGIDTQYF. For the CDR3, the DNA is TGTGCCAGCAGTTACGAGCCCGAAGGGATAGATACGCAGTATTTT.

This clonotype was seen a few times. CDR3 in DNA: TGCAGTGCTAGAGATTGGACAGAGAACACTGAAGCTTTCTTT. The encoded protein is CSARDWTENTEAFF. The chain couples TRBV20-1 to TRBJ1-1; tentatively, D is TRBD1 (6 bases). Trimming removed 0 bases from V and 1 base from J, with 9 bases in between. This CDR3 comprises 14 residues. Germline CDR1 DFQATT, CDR2 SNEGSKA (reference sequence).

The chain carries TRBV7-8 and TRBJ2-1; D possibly corresponds to TRBD1 (6 bases). V was trimmed by 1 base and J by 4 bases, leaving 17 bases between them. CDR3 length equals 17 residues. Germline V gives CDR1 SGHVS, CDR2 FQNEAQ. CDR3 region: CASSLVLDLTGYNEQFF. For the CDR3, the DNA is TGTGCCAGCAGCTTAGTCCTCGACCTTACAGGGTACAATGAGCAGTTCTTC.

The CDR3 bases are TGTGCCAGCAGCTTAGATCTGCCAGGGGAGAGGCAAGAGACCCAGTACTTC. It encodes CASSLDLPGERQETQYF. V is TRBV7-8 and J is TRBJ2-5; maybe TRBD1 (6 bases). Germline V CDR1 and CDR2: SGHVS, FQNEAQ. Trimming stripped 1 base from V and 2 bases from J, with 17 bases between. The CDR3 covers 17 residues.

This clonotype has only a few counts. The chain uses TRBV10-2 and TRBJ1-1; no firm D call. The CDR3 has 11 amino acids. The germline gives CDR1 WSHSY, CDR2 SAAADI. Deletions cut 3 bases from V and 7 bases from J, with 6 bases between. The CDR3 DNA reads as TGCGCCAGCAGTGATCTGGGTGAAGCTTTCTTT. Translation: CASSDLGEAFF.

J is TRBJ1-1 and V is TRBV7-9, with TRBD1 matching over 8 bases. The germline gives CDR1 SEHNR, CDR2 FQNEAQ (reference sequence). This CDR3 region has 18 residues. Trimming cost V 7 bases and J 0 bases; bases outside gene matches: 16. The CDR3 loop reads CASTDRDRGKLLNTEAFF. CDR3 coding DNA: TGTGCCAGCACCGATAGAGACAGGGGCAAACTTCTGAACACTGAAGCTTTCTTT.

The rearrangement uses TRBV7-2 and TRBJ1-5; perhaps TRBD1 as D (5 bases). Deletions cut 3 bases from V and 5 bases from J, with 14 bases between. This CDR3 spans 15 amino acids. Germline V gives CDR1 SGHTA, CDR2 FQGNSA. The CDR3 loop reads CASSLWRDGDQPQHF. Written as DNA, the CDR3 is TGTGCCAGCAGCTTGTGGAGGGACGGGGATCAGCCCCAGCATTTT.

The V call is TRBV7-6, the J call TRBJ1-2; D not resolved. The V end lost 1 base, the J end lost 1 base, and 16 bases lay between the germline ends. CDR3 size: 17 residues. Germline CDR1 SGHVS, CDR2 FNYEAQ. The CDR3 DNA is TGTGCCAGCAGCTTAGGAATGGGTCTGGAACTTAACTATGGCTACACCTTC. Its protein product is CASSLGMGLELNYGYTF.

The chain links TRBV20-1 to TRBJ2-1; 8 positions agree with TRBD2. The CDR3 is 15 residues long. The trim removed 1 base at V and 4 bases at J, leaving 6 bases unmatched. CDR1 and CDR2 (germline): DFQATT, SNEGSKA (reference sequence). The CDR3 coding sequence is TGCAGTGCTAGAGCGGTAACTAGCGGATACAATGAGCAGTTCTTC. Translation gives CSARAVTSGYNEQFF.

Note on this clonotype: No conserved phenylalanine or tryptophan ends this CDR3, so it is likely a read error. V is TRBV7-9 and J is TRBJ1-1; D gene ambiguous. CDR1 and CDR2 from the germline V gene are SEHNR and FQNEAQ (reference sequence). This CDR3 spans 15 amino acids. The ends were cut back, 3 bases at V and 1 base at J, with 12 bases in the middle. The CDR3 spells CASSLLTGRNTEAFL. The CDR3 DNA reads TGTGCCAGCAGCTTGTTAACTGGGAGGAACACTGAAGCTTTCCTT.

This clonotype was observed a few times. The chain combines TRBV14 with TRBJ2-2; D uncertain. The CDR3 totals 15 residues. Germline values: CDR1 SGHDN, CDR2 FVKESK. The V gene lost 3 bases and the J gene lost 4 bases, with 12 bases spanning the gap. The CDR3 loop reads CASSQGWRGTGELFF. The CDR3, as DNA: TGTGCCAGCAGCCAGGGTTGGCGTGGCACCGGGGAGCTGTTTTTT.

This clonotype has more than one count but fewer than ten. J is TRBJ1-6 and V is TRBV25-1; D remains unclear. Germline CDR1 is MGHDK and CDR2 is SYGVNS. This CDR3 contains 15 residues. V lost 8 bases and J 0 bases, leaving 11 bases between the germline ends. CDR3 DNA sequence: TGTGCCAGCTTGGACGGTAGCTCCTATAATTCACCCCTCCACTTT. Amino acids: CASLDGSSYNSPLHF.

CDR3: CASSLYIGQGYGYTF. CDR3 sequence (DNA): TGTGCCAGCAGCTTATATATCGGACAGGGCTATGGCTACACCTTC. The chain joins TRBV7-2 to TRBJ1-2; TRBD1 agrees at 8 bases. Trimming removed 2 bases from V and 4 bases from J; junction bases left unmatched: 6. Per germline, CDR1 SGHTA and CDR2 FQGNSA. The CDR3 has 15 residues. Based on the CDR3 plus reference TRBV7-2 and TRBJ1-2, the full variable domain is GAGVSQSPSNKVTEKGKDVELRCDPISGHTALYWYRQSLGQGLEFLIYFQGNSAPDKSGLPSDRFSAERTGGSVSTLTIQRTQQEDSAVYLCASSLYIGQGYGYTFGSGTRLTVV.

The chain combines TRBV27 with TRBJ1-5, with 8 bases fitting TRBD1. The junction had 10 bases not matched to a gene; V was cut back by 5 bases and J by 7 bases. The CDR3 consists of 15 residues. Germline V gene sequence: CDR1 MNHEY, CDR2 SMNVEV (reference sequence). For the CDR3, the DNA is TGTGCCAGCAGTCTGTGGACAGGGCCAGACCAGCCCCAGCATTTT. This sequence encodes CASSLWTGPDQPQHF.

This clonotype was recorded a few times. V gene TRBV12-3 or TRBV12-4 combines with J gene TRBJ1-2; TRBD1 might be the D (6 bases). This CDR3 spans 14 amino acids. V was trimmed by 2 bases and J by 1 base, leaving 8 bases between them. In DNA, the CDR3 is TGTGCCAGCAGTTTACAGGGGTTTAACTATGGCTACACCTTC. Encoded protein: CASSLQGFNYGYTF.

The chain joins TRBV4-2 to TRBJ1-2; TRBD1 might be the D (5 bases). Looked up from germline, CDR1 is LGHNA and CDR2 is YNFKEQ. This CDR3 spans 17 amino acids. V shed 0 bases and J shed 6 bases, with 20 bases lying between them. The chain's CDR3 is CASSQEFFPGEKDGYTF. In DNA form, the CDR3 reads TGTGCCAGCAGCCAAGAATTCTTTCCGGGGGAAAAGGATGGCTACACCTTC.

This clonotype was counted between two and nine times. J is TRBJ2-5 and V is TRBV13; D possibly corresponds to TRBD2 (5 bases). CDR1 is PRHDT, CDR2 FYEKMQ, per germline (reference sequence). Trimming removed 3 bases at V and 2 bases at J, with 16 bases between. This CDR3 has 16 residues. CDR3 nucleotides: TGTGCCAGCAGCTTGAGGGTAGCGAGGTCTCAAGAGACCCAGTACTTC. Its translation is CASSLRVARSQETQYF.

The chain joins TRBV7-2 to TRBJ1-2; D is possibly TRBD1 (6 bases). Looked up from germline, CDR1 is SGHTA and CDR2 is FQGNSA. Trimming cost V 1 base and J 3 bases, with 12 bases left between them. This CDR3 spans 15 amino acids. CDR3 sequence reads: CASSLVAGADYGYTF. The CDR3 DNA follows: TGTGCCAGCAGCTTAGTGGCAGGGGCGGACTATGGCTACACCTTC.

This chain joins TRBV7-8 and TRBJ1-5, with D possibly matching TRBD1 (5 bases). The CDR3 is made up of 19 amino acids. Germline V gene data show CDR1 as SGHVS and CDR2 as FQNEAQ. The ends were cut back, 5 bases at V and 0 bases at J, with 23 bases in the middle. CDR3 DNA sequence: TGTGCCAGCAGCCTGCAGACCACAGGATTTGGAATTAGCAATCAGCCCCAGCATTTT. This sequence encodes CASSLQTTGFGISNQPQHF.

This clonotype was picked up a small number of times. The rearrangement joins TRBV27 to TRBJ2-7; D unresolved. From germline, CDR1 is MNHEY and CDR2 SMNVEV (reference sequence). The germline V and J ends were trimmed by 2 bases and 0 bases, with 11 bases remaining between them. The CDR3 runs to 15 residues. The CDR3, as DNA: TGTGCCAGCAGTTTAAGAGCATCCCTCTCCTACGAGCAGTACTTC. This encodes CASSLRASLSYEQYF.

The rearrangement uses TRBV19 and TRBJ1-1, with unresolved D. The CDR3 is 14 residues long. Germline lookup yields CDR1 LNHDA and CDR2 SQIVND (reference sequence). The V gene lost 7 bases and the J gene lost 1 base, with 13 bases spanning the gap. This chain's CDR3 is CASTPPGWNTEAFF. Here the CDR3 DNA reads TGTGCCAGTACCCCCCCGGGGTGGAACACTGAAGCTTTCTTT.